The subject of this entry is one T cell receptor beta chain. CDR3 length equals 14 residues. Looked up from germline, CDR1 is SGHRS and CDR2 is YFSETQ. V gave up 0 bases and J gave up 5 bases; unmatched junction bases: 2. Selected positively for CCR7 and CD45RO-negative, naive CD8 cells excluded terminally differentiated effector memory CD45RA+ cells. This entry is derived from a study of shared clonotypes between healthy human individuals. Profiling relied on immunoSEQ multiplex PCR, and the TCRdb table lists in-frame clones only, not all of them. The sample lists some 2,100,000 clones, about 92% seen once, with approximately 1.7% in the top ten.

Sequenced input: naive CD8+ T cells from PBMCs. This clonotype originated in a man younger than 30 in good health. Some clones in this sample may be carry-over from other donors' samples. The chain combines TRBV5-1 with TRBJ2-7, with 10 nucleotides matching TRBD1. CDR3 sequence reads: CASSLVGTGDEQYF. The CDR3 DNA sequence: TGCGCCAGCAGCTTGGTCGGGACAGGGGACGAGCAGTACTTC.